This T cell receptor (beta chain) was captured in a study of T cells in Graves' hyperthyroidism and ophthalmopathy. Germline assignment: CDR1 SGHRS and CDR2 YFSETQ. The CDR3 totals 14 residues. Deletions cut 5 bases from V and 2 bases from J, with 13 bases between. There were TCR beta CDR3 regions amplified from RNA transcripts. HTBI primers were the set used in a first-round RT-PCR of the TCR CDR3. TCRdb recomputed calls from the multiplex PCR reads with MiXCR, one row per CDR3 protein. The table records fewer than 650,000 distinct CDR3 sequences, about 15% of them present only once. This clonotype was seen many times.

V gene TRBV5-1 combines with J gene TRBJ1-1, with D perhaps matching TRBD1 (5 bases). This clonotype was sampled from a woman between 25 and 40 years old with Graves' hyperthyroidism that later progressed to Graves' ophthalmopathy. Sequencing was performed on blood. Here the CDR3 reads CASRRDQGNTEAFF. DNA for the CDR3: TGCGCCAGCAGGAGAGACCAGGGTAACACTGAAGCTTTCTTT.